This TCR beta chain was sequenced in a study of blood T cell repertoires in COVID-19. Sequencing was performed with immunoSEQ multiplex PCR; in TCRdb, only in-frame clones are kept and a portion is missing. The sample holds about 230,000 clones, roughly 84% seen once. Deletions cut 5 bases from V and 3 bases from J, with 16 bases between. This CDR3 has 16 amino acids. Germline loops: CDR1 SGHTA, CDR2 FQGNSA. The source material was peripheral blood. This TCR was sampled from a man aged 40-55 years with acute or convalescent COVID-19. The V and J genes are TRBV7-2 and TRBJ1-4, with D maybe TRBD1 (6 bases). The CDR3 sequence is CASSMNRVGANEKLFF. Written as DNA, the CDR3 is TGTGCCAGCAGCATGAACAGGGTTGGAGCTAATGAAAAACTGTTTTTT.